This entry lists 24 T cell receptor beta chains sequenced from one sample in a study of cytomegalovirus exposure and HLA in healthy donors. PCR was performed using 60 Vbeta and 13 Jbeta primers. Measured with immunoSEQ multiplex PCR; TCRdb has only the in-frame clones, and not every one. The table has about 140,000 clones, roughly 78% seen once. The sequencing input was PBMCs. These receptors were taken from a man under 40 in good health and CMV-seronegative.

This clone has a single count. The chain links TRBV7-2 to TRBJ1-2; unclear D gene. Germline CDR1 reads SGHTA; CDR2 reads FQGNSA. V lost 8 bases to trimming and J lost 5 bases, with 21 bases between them. The CDR3 length is 15 residues. The DNA of the CDR3 is TGTGCCAGCGTCAAACAAGCGGGTCTGCCTTATGGCTACACCTTC. Amino acid sequence: CASVKQAGLPYGYTF.

V usage is TRBV6-5 and J usage is TRBJ1-3; 7 positions agree with TRBD1. This CDR3 has 15 amino acids. Germline values: CDR1 MNHEY, CDR2 SVGAGI. J gave up 2 bases and V 0 bases, and 1 base lay outside the gene matches. CDR3 nucleotides: TGTGCCAGCAGTTACTCGACAGGGCCTGGAAACACCATATATTTT. Residues: CASSYSTGPGNTIYF.

The chain joins TRBV5-1 to TRBJ1-1; TRBD1 matches at 8 bases. Looked up from germline, CDR1 is SGHRS and CDR2 is YFSETQ. V shed 4 bases and J 5 bases; nucleotides not matched to a gene: 7. This CDR3 has 14 amino acids. The CDR3 region is CASSPSTGETEAFF. The CDR3 DNA follows: TGCGCCAGCAGCCCATCGACAGGGGAAACTGAAGCTTTCTTT.

The chain recombines TRBV6-5 with TRBJ1-4, with TRBD1 matching over 9 bases. The CDR3 is 15 amino acids. V lost 2 bases, J lost 6 bases, and 4 bases stayed unmatched. CDR1 is MNHEY, CDR2 SVGAGI, per germline. The chain's CDR3 is CASSYTTGGDEKLFF. In nucleotides, the CDR3 is TGTGCCAGCAGTTACACCACAGGGGGCGATGAAAAACTGTTTTTT.

The chain carries TRBV12-5 and TRBJ2-7; perhaps TRBD1 as D (5 bases). CDR1 and CDR2 (germline): LGHNT, FRNRAP. V was cut by 0 bases and J by 3 bases, with 12 bases left in between. This CDR3 has 15 amino acids. Here the CDR3 reads CASGLVVDKFYEQYF. The CDR3 DNA sequence: TGTGCTAGTGGTTTGGTAGTGGACAAGTTCTACGAGCAGTACTTC.

The chain carries TRBV7-9 and TRBJ2-3; D gene ambiguous. This CDR3 contains 12 residues. Germline V lookup: CDR1 SEHNR, CDR2 FQNEAQ (reference sequence). V was cut by 5 bases and J by 6 bases, with 9 bases left in between. CDR3 residues: CASSPPQDTQYF. CDR3 DNA sequence: TGTGCCAGCAGCCCCCCGCAGGATACGCAGTATTTT.

The chain links TRBV5-5 to TRBJ1-2; TRBD1 aligns across 9 bases. CDR3 length: 14 residues. V dropped 4 bases and J dropped 8; count of bases not matched to a gene: 9. CDR1 is SGHKS, CDR2 YYEKEE, per germline (reference sequence). CDR3 sequence: CASSQGQGQDGYTF. CDR3 in DNA: TGTGCCAGCAGCCAGGGACAGGGACAGGACGGCTACACCTTC.

This sequence joins TRBV10-3 and TRBJ2-7, with a tentative D call TRBD1 (6 bases). CDR3 length: 13 amino acids. V lost 4 bases and J lost 6, with 13 bases in between. Germline values: CDR1 ENHRY, CDR2 SYGVKD. CDR3 sequence: CAISADSPIEQYF. CDR3 DNA: TGTGCCATCAGTGCGGACAGCCCGATCGAGCAGTACTTC.

The gene calls are TRBV6-5 and TRBJ2-7, with a weak D call TRBD2 (5 bases). Trimming removed 6 bases from V and 3 bases from J, with 18 bases in between. This CDR3 region has 15 residues. Looked up from germline, CDR1 is MNHEY and CDR2 is SVGAGI. The CDR3 DNA follows: TGTGCCAGCAGCGAAAGGACCGCCGGAGGCTACGAGCAGTACTTC. It specifies CASSERTAGGYEQYF.

V usage is TRBV28 and J usage is TRBJ1-2; possible D gene TRBD1, 6 bases. The CDR3 totals 15 residues. From germline, CDR1 is MDHEN and CDR2 SYDVKM. The V end was cut by 6 bases, the J end by 7 bases, with 21 bases between. The CDR3 loop is CASRQGVGQARGYTF. CDR3 nucleotides: TGTGCCAGCAGACAGGGCGTAGGACAAGCGCGTGGCTACACCTTC.

The rearrangement uses TRBV4-2 and TRBJ2-7, with 7 bases matching TRBD2. Germline lookup yields CDR1 LGHNA and CDR2 YNFKEQ. The CDR3 is 16 residues long. V lost 3 bases to trimming and J lost 5 bases; unmatched junction nucleotides: 13. Here the CDR3 DNA reads TGTGCCAGCAGCCAGGGTGTGGGCGGGAGCTTGAACGAGCAGTACTTC. It encodes CASSQGVGGSLNEQYF.

This clone was picked up a small number of times. This chain connects TRBV30 to TRBJ1-1, with unresolved D. Germline V CDR1 and CDR2: GTSNPN, SVGIG (reference sequence). Between the trimmed V and J ends, which lost 2 bases and 0 bases, there was a span of 7 bases. The CDR3 covers 13 residues. The CDR3 loop is CAWSLPMNTEAFF. CDR3 sequence (DNA): TGTGCCTGGAGTTTACCTATGAACACTGAAGCTTTCTTT.

The chain is built from TRBV7-8 and TRBJ2-7, with a tentative D call TRBD2 (5 bases). The CDR3 length is 16 residues. The V and J ends lost 2 bases and 7 bases respectively, with 21 bases between them. Germline V gene sequence: CDR1 SGHVS, CDR2 FQNEAQ. CDR3 in amino acids: CASSLTPRSSPGEQYF. DNA for the CDR3: TGTGCCAGCAGCTTAACCCCCCGGTCCTCCCCGGGGGAGCAGTACTTC.

V is TRBV28 and J is TRBJ2-7; D gene uncertain. CDR1 is MDHEN, CDR2 SYDVKM, per germline. This CDR3 is 13 amino acids long. Deletions cut 6 bases from V and 5 bases from J, with 14 bases between. The CDR3 DNA reads as TGTGCCAGCAGCCTACTTCAAGCCCACGAGCAGTACTTC. Its translation: CASSLLQAHEQYF.

The genes are TRBV9 and TRBJ1-2, with 9 nucleotides matching TRBD1. The CDR3 is made up of 15 amino acids. V gave up 4 bases and J gave up 2 bases; unmatched junction bases: 6. Germline CDR1 reads SGDLS; CDR2 reads YYNGEE. The CDR3 spells CASSPRTGANYGYTF. For the CDR3, the DNA is TGTGCCAGCAGCCCCCGGACAGGGGCCAACTATGGCTACACCTTC.

The chain employs TRBV4-1 and TRBJ1-1; TRBD1 aligns across 8 bases. This CDR3 comprises 16 residues. Germline values: CDR1 MGHRA, CDR2 YSYEKL. V lost 0 bases, J lost 2 bases, and 5 bases stayed unmatched. CDR3 protein: CASSQDWTGTNTEAFF. The CDR3 DNA follows: TGCGCCAGCAGCCAAGATTGGACAGGGACAAACACTGAAGCTTTCTTT.

J is TRBJ1-1 and V is TRBV28; TRBD1 is a possible D gene (5 bases). Trimming took off 8 bases at V and 1 base at J, with 11 bases between the two ends. Germline values: CDR1 MDHEN, CDR2 SYDVKM. The CDR3 length is 13 residues. The CDR3 DNA follows: TGTGCCAGCTCCCGGGGGGGGAACACTGAAGCTTTCTTT. It encodes CASSRGGNTEAFF. The full variable domain, with the rest looked up from reference TRBV28 and TRBJ1-1, is DVKVTQSSRYLVKRTGEKVFLECVQDMDHENMFWYRQDPGLGLRLIYFSYDVKMKEKGDIPEGYSVSREKKERFSLILESASTNQTSMYLCASSRGGNTEAFFGQGTRLTVV.

The rearrangement joins TRBV5-8 to TRBJ1-5; D not certain. This CDR3 comprises 12 residues. Germline CDR1 is SGHTS and CDR2 is YDEGEE. Trimming took off 10 bases at V and 9 bases at J, with 17 bases between the two ends. CDR3 amino acids: CASTRSSLPQHF. The CDR3 nucleotides are TGTGCCTCCACCAGGTCATCATTGCCCCAGCATTTT. Combining the CDR3 with reference TRBV5-8 and TRBJ1-5 gives the whole variable domain EAGVTQSPTHLIKTRGQQATLRCSPISGHTSVYWYQQALGLGLQFLLWYDEGEERNRGNFPPRFSGRQFPNYSSELNVNALELEDSALYLCASTRSSLPQHFGDGTRLSIL.

The V and J genes are TRBV29-1 and TRBJ1-1; tentatively, D is TRBD1 (5 bases). The V end lost 7 bases, the J end lost 1 base, and 16 bases lay between the germline ends. Germline V gene data show CDR1 as SQVTM and CDR2 as ANQGSEA. This CDR3 has 14 amino acids. The CDR3: CSAMAGGPNTEAFF. The CDR3 nucleotides are TGCAGCGCGATGGCGGGGGGACCGAACACTGAAGCTTTCTTT.

V is TRBV6-6 and J is TRBJ2-7; the match to TRBD1 covers 9 bases. Germline values: CDR1 MNHNY, CDR2 SVGAGI (reference sequence). The CDR3 is made up of 15 amino acids. Trimming removed 5 bases from V and 3 bases from J; junction bases left unmatched: 8. Here the CDR3 reads CASSAMDRGIYEQYF. CDR3 coding DNA: TGTGCCAGCAGTGCCATGGACAGGGGCATCTACGAGCAGTACTTC.

V gene TRBV5-1 combines with J gene TRBJ1-5; unclear D gene. Trimming took 0 bases from V and 4 from J, leaving 5 bases between them. From germline, CDR1 is SGHRS and CDR2 YFSETQ. The CDR3 is 13 amino acids. CDR3 loop: CASSLDGNQPQHF. The CDR3 nucleotides read TGCGCCAGCAGCTTGGACGGTAATCAGCCCCAGCATTTT.

The chain links TRBV19 to TRBJ1-5; D unclear. CDR3 length: 12 amino acids. CDR1 and CDR2 (germline): LNHDA, SQIVND (reference sequence). This CDR3 reads CASGDSNQPQHF. CDR3 nucleotides: TGTGCTTCCGGGGATAGCAATCAGCCCCAGCATTTT. The full variable domain, in which reference TRBV19 and TRBJ1-5 provide the parts outside the CDR3, is DGGITQSPKYLFRKEGQNVTLSCEQNLNHDAMYWYRQDPGQGLRLIYYSQIVNDFQKGDIAEGYSVSREKKESFPLTVTSAQKNPTAFYLCASGDSNQPQHFGDGTRLSIL.

V and J are TRBV6-5 and TRBJ1-4; the match to TRBD1 covers 9 bases. There are 14 residues in the CDR3. CDR1 MNHEY and CDR2 SVGAGI come from the germline V gene. Trimming removed 2 bases from V and 9 bases from J; junction bases left unmatched: 4. In nucleotides, the CDR3 is TGTGCCAGCAGTTACGGGGACAGGGACAAAAAACTGTTTTTT. Translating gives CASSYGDRDKKLFF.

About this clone: A single base separates this from a much larger clone, so it may be a read error. CDR3 sequence reads: CASSQDEGSGGLRSNEQFF. CDR3 nucleotides: TGTGCCAGCAGCCAAGATGAGGGTAGCGGGGGCCTGAGGTCCAATGAGCAGTTCTTC. This rearrangement joins TRBV4-2 to TRBJ2-1, with TRBD2 matching 9 bases. The CDR3 sequence is 19 residues long. CDR1 and CDR2 (germline): LGHNA, YNFKEQ. V lost 0 bases, J lost 6 bases, and 15 bases stayed unmatched.